Detailed here is one T cell receptor beta chain. The antigen it recognizes is unknown. There are no base qualities to consult, and no much larger clone falls within one base. Each collaborating institution followed its own protocols to collect whole blood in K2EDTA tubes. For TCRbeta analysis, collaborator samples were shipped as frozen whole blood, as isolated PBMCs, or as DNA extracted from either sample type. Sequences SGHRS (CDR1) and YFSETQ (CDR2) are obtained from the germline V gene. At the junction V is shortened by 5 bases and J by 4 bases; bases outside the gene matches: 3. Taken from cysteine to phenylalanine, the CDR3 has 13 residues. Just the 39-base CDR3 DNA is kept, in frame starting at base 1. These data are taken from a study of blood T cell repertoires in COVID-19 (dated by TCRdb to 2019 to 2021). Study-level background: Collaborator samples came from the United States, Italy and Spain and covered acute and convalescent phases of COVID-19. The repertoires were released in a freely available public database intended as a resource for research on the immune response to SARS-CoV-2. The sample metadata nearly always contained a de-identified subject ID, COVID-19 status, age in years and sex. The dataset comprised deeply sampled blood TCRbeta repertoires from subjects exposed to, actively infected with, or recovered from COVID-19. The samples were drawn from two sources: the first 160 participants of the ongoing ImmuneRACE study, and some 1,300 subjects contributed by 6 global collaborators. The prospective study material was composed of cDNA or gDNA derived from T cells, B-cell-depleted T cells, or PBMCs. Where available, HLA class I and class II types were obtained from metadata supplied by the sample provider rather than from assay-based typing.

Study-wide conclusions, independent of this receptor: How much clinical and demographic metadata was included differed by source and by participant, and the metadata was provided uncurated.

TCRbeta CDR3 regions were amplified from genomic DNA using the immunoSEQ Assay, a bias-controlled multiplex PCR. The source study handled its data this way. Nucleated cell counts per sample were estimated from amplification of reference gene primers within the assay. To quantify the absolute abundance of each unique TCRbeta CDR3 rearrangement, sequence reads were collapsed and filtered. For each sample, productive Simpson clonality was calculated by taking the square root of Simpson's diversity index across productive rearrangements. The clones in this table, taken by TCRdb from immuneACCESS, are in-frame only. Not every clone is retained; where verified, under half of the shortfall comes from an unresolved V gene, and the cause of the rest is unknown. V and J calls and clone size come straight from that table; D and trimming were deduced from the DNA. The sample table contains a few hundred thousand clones; only one count was recorded for 75% to 90% of them. 4.5% to 5.5% of the sample is in the top ten clones.

The V and J genes are TRBV5-1 and TRBJ2-5, with 9 central nucleotides matching TRBD1. Sequencing used peripheral blood. The sequence was obtained from a human donor in a cohort sampled during active COVID-19. Here the CDR3 is given as CASSMTGGETQYF. DNA sequence: TGCGCCAGCAGTATGACAGGGGGAGAGACCCAGTACTTC.